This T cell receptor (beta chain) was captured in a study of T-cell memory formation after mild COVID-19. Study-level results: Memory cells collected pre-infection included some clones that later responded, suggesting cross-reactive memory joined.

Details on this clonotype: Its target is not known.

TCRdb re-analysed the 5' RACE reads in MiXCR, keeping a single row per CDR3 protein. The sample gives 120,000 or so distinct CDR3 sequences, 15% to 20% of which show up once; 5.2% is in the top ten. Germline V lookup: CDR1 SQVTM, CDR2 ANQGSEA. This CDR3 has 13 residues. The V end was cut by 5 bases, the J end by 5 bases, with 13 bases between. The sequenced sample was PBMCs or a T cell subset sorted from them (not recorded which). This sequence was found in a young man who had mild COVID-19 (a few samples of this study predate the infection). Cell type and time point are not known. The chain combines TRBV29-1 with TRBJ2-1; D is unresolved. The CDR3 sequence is CSVSVAADNEQFF. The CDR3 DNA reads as TGCAGCGTTTCGGTAGCAGCTGACAATGAGCAGTTCTTC.